Listed below are T cell receptor beta chains from one sample, sequenced in a study of shared clonotypes between healthy human individuals. The table came from immunoSEQ multiplex PCR; TCRdb's copy has only in-frame clones and leaves some out. The sample carries approximately 500,000 clones, about 85% recorded once. The sequenced sample consisted of PBMCs. These receptors all come from a middle-aged woman in good health. Some clones in this sample may be carry-over from other donors' samples. The CDR3 runs from the conserved cysteine through the conserved F or W. The order of the fields is J gene, V gene, D gene, clone size, CDR3 DNA, CDR3 protein. The D gene is left open where the match is weak. Part of the rows lack a size; the others show once, few, many or a class for expanded clones.

TRBJ1-2	TRBV7-2	NA	NA	TGTGCCAGCAGCCAAGGTTATTCTAACTATGGCTACACCTTC	CASSQGYSNYGYTF
TRBJ1-5	TRBV28	NA	NA	TGTGCCAGCAGTCTCCCCTATGGGGTTAGCAATCAGCCCCAGCATTTT	CASSLPYGVSNQPQHF
TRBJ2-3	TRBV5-1	NA	once	TGCGCCAGCAGCTTGGGGTTAGAGGCAGATACGCAGTATTTT	CASSLGLEADTQYF
TRBJ2-2	TRBV2	TRBD1	NA	TGTGCCAGCACACAGGGGCCCACCGGGGAGCTGTTTTTT	CASTQGPTGELFF
TRBJ2-7	TRBV5-4	TRBD2	NA	TGTGCCAGCAGCAAGCGACTAGCGGGACACTACGAGCAGTACTTC	CASSKRLAGHYEQYF
TRBJ1-5	TRBV9	NA	once	TGTGCCAGCAGCGTAGACGGGGGCAATCAGCCCCAGCATTTT	CASSVDGGNQPQHF
TRBJ2-1	TRBV5-1	NA	NA	TGCGCCAGCAGTTTAGACAGCTACAATGAGCAGTTCTTC	CASSLDSYNEQFF
TRBJ2-1	TRBV10-3	TRBD2	NA	TGTGCCATCCGGACTAGCGGGCGGTACAATGAGCAGTTCTTC	CAIRTSGRYNEQFF
TRBJ2-3	TRBV28	NA	once	TGTGCCAGCCTTCCCGAGGGGGAGTGGACAGATACGCAGTATTTT	CASLPEGEWTDTQYF
TRBJ2-7	TRBV28	NA	NA	TGTGCCAGCAGTCCCTATGGAGTGGCCTACGAGCAGTACTTC	CASSPYGVAYEQYF
TRBJ1-1	TRBV7-3	TRBD1	once	TGTGCCAGCAGTTCCCGACAGGGAGGGACTGAAGCTTTCTTT	CASSSRQGGTEAFF
TRBJ2-3	TRBV6-5	TRBD2	NA	TGTGCCAATAGCGGGAGGGCCCTCCCCACAGATACGCAGTATTTT	CANSGRALPTDTQYF
TRBJ1-1	TRBV5-4	NA	few	TGTGCCAGCAGCAGAACAGGGTCCGACACTGAAGCTTTCTTT	CASSRTGSDTEAFF
TRBJ1-5	TRBV7-9	NA	NA	TGTGCCAGCAGCCGCGGGACCCCCAATCAGCCCCAGCATTTT	CASSRGTPNQPQHF
TRBJ2-3	TRBV27	TRBD2	NA	TGTGCCAGCAGAGGACTAGTGACAGATACGCAGTATTTT	CASRGLVTDTQYF
TRBJ1-1	TRBV7-2	TRBD1	NA	TGTGCCAGCAGCTTAGCTCAGGGGGTGAACACTGAAGCTTTCTTT	CASSLAQGVNTEAFF
TRBJ2-5	TRBV5-4	NA	once	TGTGCCAGCAGCTTGGCCGGGGTGGAGACCCAGTACTTC	CASSLAGVETQYF
TRBJ2-7	TRBV28	TRBD1	NA	TGTGCCAGCAGCAACCCAACAGGGGGCCTCTACGAGCAGTACTTC	CASSNPTGGLYEQYF
TRBJ2-7	TRBV7-3	NA	NA	TGTGCCAGCAGCAAACGAGATTCCTCCTACGAGCAGTACTTC	CASSKRDSSYEQYF
TRBJ2-7	TRBV27	TRBD1	once	TGTGCCAGCAGTTCACCGGGACAGTGGATATCCTACGAGCAGTACTTC	CASSSPGQWISYEQYF
TRBJ2-7	TRBV5-1	TRBD1	NA	TGCGCCAGCAGCCCGACAGGGTTACGGTCCTACGAGCAGTACTTC	CASSPTGLRSYEQYF
TRBJ2-1	TRBV29-1	TRBD2	NA	TGCAGCGAACGACTAGCGGGAGGCAATGAGCAGTTCTTC	CSERLAGGNEQFF
TRBJ1-5	TRBV7-9	NA	NA	TGTGCCAGCAGCCTAGCGGGGAGTCAGCCCCAGCATTTT	CASSLAGSQPQHF
TRBJ2-7	TRBV4-2	NA	NA	TGTGCCAGCAGCCAAGGTCACGGGGCTACCTACGAGCAGTACTTC	CASSQGHGATYEQYF
TRBJ2-7	TRBV28	TRBD1	NA	TGTGCCAGCAGGATGACAGGGGGCTCCTACGAGCAGTACTTC	CASRMTGGSYEQYF
TRBJ2-1	TRBV7-6	NA	NA	TGTGCCAGCAGTACTTCTACGGGAGTTTACAATGAGCAGTTCTTC	CASSTSTGVYNEQFF
TRBJ2-6	TRBV28	NA	NA	TGTGCCAGCAGCTATTTACAGAGTGTTGGGGCCAACGTCCTGACTTTC	CASSYLQSVGANVLTF
TRBJ2-5	TRBV19	NA	NA	TGTGCCAGTAGTCCCAGACAGATCCAAGAGACCCAGTACTTC	CASSPRQIQETQYF
TRBJ1-1	TRBV7-6	NA	NA	TGTGCCAGCAGCGTAGACGGTGGGGGGAACACTGAAGCTTTCTTT	CASSVDGGGNTEAFF
TRBJ1-1	TRBV5-1	NA	NA	TGCGCCAGCAGCTTGGTGTCGTCGAACACTGAAGCTTTCTTT	CASSLVSSNTEAFF
TRBJ1-4	TRBV5-6	TRBD1	once	TGTGCCAGCAGCCTAGGACAGGGGGGAAATGAAAAACTGTTTTTT	CASSLGQGGNEKLFF
TRBJ2-7	TRBV9	TRBD2	few	TGTGCCAGCAGCGTAGGGCTAGCGGGAACGGAGCAGTACTTC	CASSVGLAGTEQYF
TRBJ2-3	TRBV15	NA	NA	TGTGCCACCAGCAAGATGGAAGGAACAGATACGCAGTATTTT	CATSKMEGTDTQYF
TRBJ1-2	TRBV2	NA	NA	TGTGCCAGCAGCGCTTCCAGAGGGACCTATGGCTACACCTTC	CASSASRGTYGYTF
TRBJ1-2	TRBV14	NA	NA	TGTGCCAGCAGCCAAGCGTTGGGGGACTATGGCTACACCTTC	CASSQALGDYGYTF
TRBJ2-3	TRBV7-8	TRBD2	NA	TGTGCCAGCAGCCCCTTTCCGGGACTAGCGGGAGGGGGGGATACGCAGTATTTT	CASSPFPGLAGGGDTQYF
TRBJ1-1	TRBV7-6	NA	many	TGTGCCAGCAGCCCCGACTCCATCGCCCCTGAAGCTTTCTTT	CASSPDSIAPEAFF
TRBJ1-1	TRBV5-5	NA	NA	TGTGCCAGCAGCCGGGGACACGCGAACACTGAAGCTTTCTTT	CASSRGHANTEAFF
TRBJ1-2	TRBV5-1	NA	NA	TGCGCCAGCAGCTTGGGAAGGGGCGCAGCATATGGCTACACCTTC	CASSLGRGAAYGYTF
TRBJ2-1	TRBV28	NA	few	TGTGCCAGCAGACCTCCTCGTTTCTACAATGAGCAGTTCTTC	CASRPPRFYNEQFF
TRBJ2-1	TRBV6-4	NA	once	TGTGCCAGCAGTGATCGGGCTAGCTCCTACAATGAGCAGTTCTTC	CASSDRASSYNEQFF
TRBJ2-7	TRBV6-1	NA	NA	TGTGCCAGCAGTGTTGAAGACAGCCCCAGCTCCTACGAGCAGTACTTC	CASSVEDSPSSYEQYF
TRBJ2-7	TRBV28	NA	NA	TGTGCCAGCAGTTTGGAGACACTCCAGCAGTACTTC	CASSLETLQQYF
TRBJ1-2	TRBV5-1	TRBD1	NA	TGCGCCAGCAGCAGGACGGGACAGGGTGGGTATGGCTACACCTTC	CASSRTGQGGYGYTF
TRBJ2-5	TRBV28	NA	NA	TGTGCCAGCAGTTCCCGATTCCTGCAAGAGACCCAGTACTTC	CASSSRFLQETQYF
TRBJ1-4	TRBV18	TRBD1	NA	TGTGCCAGCTCACCACTTCAGGCAGGGGGGGAAAAACTGTTTTTT	CASSPLQAGGEKLFF
TRBJ2-7	TRBV28	NA	NA	TGTGCCAGCAGTTTAAGGGGGGATCACTACGAGCAGTACTTC	CASSLRGDHYEQYF
TRBJ1-1	TRBV19	NA	once	TGTGCCAGTAGTATCAGTCGGAACACTGAAGCTTTCTTT	CASSISRNTEAFF
TRBJ2-1	TRBV28	TRBD1	NA	TGTGCCAGCAGTCGGGACAGTTCCTACAATGAGCAGTTCTTC	CASSRDSSYNEQFF
TRBJ2-3	TRBV4-2	NA	NA	TGTGCCAGCAGCCAAGACGTAGATACGCAGTATTTT	CASSQDVDTQYF
TRBJ2-3	TRBV7-9	TRBD1	NA	TGTGCCAGCAGCCAAGCCAGGGGGCTGAGCACAGATACGCAGTATTTT	CASSQARGLSTDTQYF
TRBJ1-1	TRBV7-3	NA	NA	TGTGCCAGCAGCTTCCGGGGGAACACTGAAGCTTTCTTT	CASSFRGNTEAFF